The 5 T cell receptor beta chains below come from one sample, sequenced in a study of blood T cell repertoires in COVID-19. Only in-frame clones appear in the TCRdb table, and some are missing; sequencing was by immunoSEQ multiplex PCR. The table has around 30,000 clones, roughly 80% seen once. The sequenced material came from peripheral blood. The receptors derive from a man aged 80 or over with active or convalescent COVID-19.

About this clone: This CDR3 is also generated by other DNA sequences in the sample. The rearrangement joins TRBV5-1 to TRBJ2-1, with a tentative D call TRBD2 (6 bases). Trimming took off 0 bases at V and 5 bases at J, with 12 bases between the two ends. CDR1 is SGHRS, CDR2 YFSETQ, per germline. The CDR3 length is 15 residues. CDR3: CASSLGTGEHNEQFF. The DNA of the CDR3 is TGCGCCAGCAGCTTGGGCACGGGAGAACACAATGAGCAGTTCTTC.

The CDR3 sequence: CASRRTGGGPEAFF. The CDR3 bases are TGCGCCAGCAGGAGGACAGGGGGCGGCCCTGAAGCTTTCTTT. The chain has TRBV5-1 and TRBJ1-1; 11 bases are a match to TRBD1. The V and J ends lost 5 bases and 6 bases, in that order; junction bases with no gene match: 6. The germline V gene encodes CDR1 SGHRS and CDR2 YFSETQ. The CDR3 is made up of 14 amino acids.

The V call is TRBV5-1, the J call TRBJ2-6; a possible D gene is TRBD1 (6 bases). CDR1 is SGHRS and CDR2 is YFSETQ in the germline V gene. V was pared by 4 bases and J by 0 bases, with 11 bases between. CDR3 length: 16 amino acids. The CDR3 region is CASSIQGNSGANVLTF. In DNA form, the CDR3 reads TGCGCCAGCAGCATACAGGGTAACTCTGGGGCCAACGTCCTGACTTTC.

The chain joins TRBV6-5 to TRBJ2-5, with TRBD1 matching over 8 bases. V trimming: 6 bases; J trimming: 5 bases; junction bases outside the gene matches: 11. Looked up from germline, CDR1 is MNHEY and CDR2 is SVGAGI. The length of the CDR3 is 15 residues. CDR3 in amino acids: CASRPRPTGVETQYF. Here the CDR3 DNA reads TGTGCCAGCAGACCCAGACCGACAGGGGTGGAGACCCAGTACTTC.

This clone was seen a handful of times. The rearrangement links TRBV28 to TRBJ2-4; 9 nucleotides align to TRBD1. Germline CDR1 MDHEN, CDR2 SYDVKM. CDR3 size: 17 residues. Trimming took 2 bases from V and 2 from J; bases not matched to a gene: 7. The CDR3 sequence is CASSLLGTGSTKNIQYF. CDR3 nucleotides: TGTGCCAGCAGTTTACTCGGGACAGGGAGTACCAAAAACATTCAGTACTTC. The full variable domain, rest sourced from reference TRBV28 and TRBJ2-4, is DVKVTQSSRYLVKRTGEKVFLECVQDMDHENMFWYRQDPGLGLRLIYFSYDVKMKEKGDIPEGYSVSREKKERFSLILESASTNQTSMYLCASSLLGTGSTKNIQYFGAGTRLSVL.